The rows below give T cell receptor beta chains drawn from one sample of a study of B cell selection in AIRE deficiency. Method: immunoSEQ multiplex PCR; TCRdb's copy keeps in-frame clones and lacks some. Here the sample spans under 20,000 clones, 93% being singletons. The sample was CD4+CD25+ Tregs sorted from PBMCs. Receptor source: a human donor in good health. Each CDR3 is given with its conserved first and last residue. Fields, in order: J gene, clone size, V gene, D gene, CDR3 DNA, CDR3 protein. The D gene is left open where the match is weak. The size field is filled for only some rows; it gives once, few, many or a size class.

TRBJ1-5,NA,TRBV28,TRBD1,TGTGCCAGCAGTGAGGGGGCCCAGCCCCAGCATTTT,CASSEGAQPQHF
TRBJ2-1,NA,TRBV13,NA,TGTGCCAGCAGCCCTCCGGGGTCGGATGAGCAGTTCTTC,CASSPPGSDEQFF
TRBJ1-5,NA,TRBV15,NA,TGTGCCACCAGCAGAGAACAGGGTTTGTATGGGCCCCAGCATTTT,CATSREQGLYGPQHF
TRBJ1-1,NA,TRBV5-4,NA,TGTGCCAGTTCAAGGGGGTGGAACACTGAAGCTTTCTTT,CASSRGWNTEAFF
TRBJ1-2,few,TRBV15,NA,TGTGCCACCAGCAGAGCCTACGGGGAGGGTGGCTACACCTTC,CATSRAYGEGGYTF
TRBJ1-1,NA,TRBV5-8,NA,TGTGCCAGCAGCTTGGGACCGCTGAACACTGAAGCTTTCTTT,CASSLGPLNTEAFF
TRBJ2-1,NA,TRBV6-8,TRBD2,TGTGCCAGCAGTTACTCGATCTGCCAACCGGCTAGCGGGGTGTACAATGAGCAGTTCTTC,CASSYSICQPASGVYNEQFF
TRBJ2-7,NA,TRBV5-1,NA,TGCGCCAGCAGCCCCCAGGGGACCACCTACGAGCAGTACTTC,CASSPQGTTYEQYF
TRBJ2-3,NA,TRBV30,NA,TGTGCCTGGAGTGTACGGGGGACAGATACGCAGTATTTT,CAWSVRGTDTQYF
TRBJ2-7,NA,TRBV5-3,TRBD2,TGTGCCAGCAGTAGACGGGAGGGTGGCCACGAGCAGTACTTC,CASSRREGGHEQYF
TRBJ1-1,once,TRBV6-1,NA,TGTGCCATCAGCGCTGGACCTAGTAACACTGAAGCTTTCTTT,CAISAGPSNTEAFF
TRBJ2-5,NA,TRBV5-1,NA,TGCGCCAGCAGCTTGGCCGGGAGAACGGGGGAGACCCAGTACTTC,CASSLAGRTGETQYF
TRBJ1-5,NA,TRBV28,NA,TGTGCCAGCGCCCCCAGGGGCGGCTCCCTCCTTGGCAATCAGCCCCAGCATTTT,CASAPRGGSLLGNQPQHF
TRBJ2-3,NA,TRBV10-3,NA,TGTGCCATCAGTGACCTTGTCTCCTCGGTAGCTGGCACAGATACGCAGTATTTT,CAISDLVSSVAGTDTQYF
TRBJ2-1,NA,TRBV5-1,TRBD1,TGCGCCAGCAGCTCCGGGACAGGGGCCTACAATGAGCAGTTCTTC,CASSSGTGAYNEQFF
TRBJ2-5,NA,TRBV9,TRBD2,TGTGCCAGCAGCGTAGGCCCGGGGGGGGAGACCCAGTACTTC,CASSVGPGGETQYF
TRBJ2-2,NA,TRBV11-3,NA,TGTGCCAGCAGTAAGACTCCTTTCGGGGAGCTGTTTTTT,CASSKTPFGELFF
TRBJ1-2,NA,TRBV28,NA,TGTGCCAGCAGTTTAGGGTCAGGGGATTTCTATGGCTACACCTTC,CASSLGSGDFYGYTF
TRBJ2-3,NA,TRBV15,NA,TGTGCCACCAGCAGAGGTGAATTGCGTCCCTTGGGGACAACAGATACGCAGTATTTT,CATSRGELRPLGTTDTQYF
TRBJ1-1,NA,TRBV28,NA,TGTGCCAGCAGGTCCGGGGACACTGAAGCTTTCTTT,CASRSGDTEAFF
TRBJ2-5,NA,TRBV14,NA,TGTGCCAGCAGCTTCGCCCGCGGGTACCAAGAGACCCAGTACTTC,CASSFARGYQETQYF
TRBJ2-5,few,TRBV6-1,TRBD2,TGTGCCAGTACCACGACTAGCGGCCTATCGGCCCAGTACTTC,CASTTTSGLSAQYF
TRBJ2-6,NA,TRBV4-2,NA,TGTGCCAGCAGCCAAGACCGAACTGGGGCCAACGTCCTGACTTTC,CASSQDRTGANVLTF
TRBJ2-7,NA,TRBV9,TRBD1,TGTGCCAGCAGCACAGGGGGCCTCTCCTACGAGCAGTACTTC,CASSTGGLSYEQYF
TRBJ1-2,NA,TRBV6-6,TRBD1,TGTGCCAGCAGTCCGGGAAGGGGGCAAGGGTATGGCTACACCTTC,CASSPGRGQGYGYTF
TRBJ2-3,NA,TRBV6-5,NA,TGTGCCAGCAGTTACAGATTGGATACGCAGTATTTT,CASSYRLDTQYF
TRBJ1-6,NA,TRBV5-1,NA,TGCGCCAGCAGGGGGTCCGTTAATTCACCCCTCCACTTT,CASRGSVNSPLHF
TRBJ2-7,NA,TRBV5-1,NA,TGCGCCAGCAGCTTGCGGTTCGGGGACCAAGGTGGTAGCTCCTACGAGCAGTACTTC,CASSLRFGDQGGSSYEQYF
TRBJ1-2,few,TRBV7-9,NA,TGTGCCAGCAGCCTACAGGGAAATGGCTACACCTTC,CASSLQGNGYTF
TRBJ1-4,NA,TRBV7-9,NA,TGTGCCAGCAGCTTGGGCTCTGCAACTAATGAAAAACTGTTTTTT,CASSLGSATNEKLFF